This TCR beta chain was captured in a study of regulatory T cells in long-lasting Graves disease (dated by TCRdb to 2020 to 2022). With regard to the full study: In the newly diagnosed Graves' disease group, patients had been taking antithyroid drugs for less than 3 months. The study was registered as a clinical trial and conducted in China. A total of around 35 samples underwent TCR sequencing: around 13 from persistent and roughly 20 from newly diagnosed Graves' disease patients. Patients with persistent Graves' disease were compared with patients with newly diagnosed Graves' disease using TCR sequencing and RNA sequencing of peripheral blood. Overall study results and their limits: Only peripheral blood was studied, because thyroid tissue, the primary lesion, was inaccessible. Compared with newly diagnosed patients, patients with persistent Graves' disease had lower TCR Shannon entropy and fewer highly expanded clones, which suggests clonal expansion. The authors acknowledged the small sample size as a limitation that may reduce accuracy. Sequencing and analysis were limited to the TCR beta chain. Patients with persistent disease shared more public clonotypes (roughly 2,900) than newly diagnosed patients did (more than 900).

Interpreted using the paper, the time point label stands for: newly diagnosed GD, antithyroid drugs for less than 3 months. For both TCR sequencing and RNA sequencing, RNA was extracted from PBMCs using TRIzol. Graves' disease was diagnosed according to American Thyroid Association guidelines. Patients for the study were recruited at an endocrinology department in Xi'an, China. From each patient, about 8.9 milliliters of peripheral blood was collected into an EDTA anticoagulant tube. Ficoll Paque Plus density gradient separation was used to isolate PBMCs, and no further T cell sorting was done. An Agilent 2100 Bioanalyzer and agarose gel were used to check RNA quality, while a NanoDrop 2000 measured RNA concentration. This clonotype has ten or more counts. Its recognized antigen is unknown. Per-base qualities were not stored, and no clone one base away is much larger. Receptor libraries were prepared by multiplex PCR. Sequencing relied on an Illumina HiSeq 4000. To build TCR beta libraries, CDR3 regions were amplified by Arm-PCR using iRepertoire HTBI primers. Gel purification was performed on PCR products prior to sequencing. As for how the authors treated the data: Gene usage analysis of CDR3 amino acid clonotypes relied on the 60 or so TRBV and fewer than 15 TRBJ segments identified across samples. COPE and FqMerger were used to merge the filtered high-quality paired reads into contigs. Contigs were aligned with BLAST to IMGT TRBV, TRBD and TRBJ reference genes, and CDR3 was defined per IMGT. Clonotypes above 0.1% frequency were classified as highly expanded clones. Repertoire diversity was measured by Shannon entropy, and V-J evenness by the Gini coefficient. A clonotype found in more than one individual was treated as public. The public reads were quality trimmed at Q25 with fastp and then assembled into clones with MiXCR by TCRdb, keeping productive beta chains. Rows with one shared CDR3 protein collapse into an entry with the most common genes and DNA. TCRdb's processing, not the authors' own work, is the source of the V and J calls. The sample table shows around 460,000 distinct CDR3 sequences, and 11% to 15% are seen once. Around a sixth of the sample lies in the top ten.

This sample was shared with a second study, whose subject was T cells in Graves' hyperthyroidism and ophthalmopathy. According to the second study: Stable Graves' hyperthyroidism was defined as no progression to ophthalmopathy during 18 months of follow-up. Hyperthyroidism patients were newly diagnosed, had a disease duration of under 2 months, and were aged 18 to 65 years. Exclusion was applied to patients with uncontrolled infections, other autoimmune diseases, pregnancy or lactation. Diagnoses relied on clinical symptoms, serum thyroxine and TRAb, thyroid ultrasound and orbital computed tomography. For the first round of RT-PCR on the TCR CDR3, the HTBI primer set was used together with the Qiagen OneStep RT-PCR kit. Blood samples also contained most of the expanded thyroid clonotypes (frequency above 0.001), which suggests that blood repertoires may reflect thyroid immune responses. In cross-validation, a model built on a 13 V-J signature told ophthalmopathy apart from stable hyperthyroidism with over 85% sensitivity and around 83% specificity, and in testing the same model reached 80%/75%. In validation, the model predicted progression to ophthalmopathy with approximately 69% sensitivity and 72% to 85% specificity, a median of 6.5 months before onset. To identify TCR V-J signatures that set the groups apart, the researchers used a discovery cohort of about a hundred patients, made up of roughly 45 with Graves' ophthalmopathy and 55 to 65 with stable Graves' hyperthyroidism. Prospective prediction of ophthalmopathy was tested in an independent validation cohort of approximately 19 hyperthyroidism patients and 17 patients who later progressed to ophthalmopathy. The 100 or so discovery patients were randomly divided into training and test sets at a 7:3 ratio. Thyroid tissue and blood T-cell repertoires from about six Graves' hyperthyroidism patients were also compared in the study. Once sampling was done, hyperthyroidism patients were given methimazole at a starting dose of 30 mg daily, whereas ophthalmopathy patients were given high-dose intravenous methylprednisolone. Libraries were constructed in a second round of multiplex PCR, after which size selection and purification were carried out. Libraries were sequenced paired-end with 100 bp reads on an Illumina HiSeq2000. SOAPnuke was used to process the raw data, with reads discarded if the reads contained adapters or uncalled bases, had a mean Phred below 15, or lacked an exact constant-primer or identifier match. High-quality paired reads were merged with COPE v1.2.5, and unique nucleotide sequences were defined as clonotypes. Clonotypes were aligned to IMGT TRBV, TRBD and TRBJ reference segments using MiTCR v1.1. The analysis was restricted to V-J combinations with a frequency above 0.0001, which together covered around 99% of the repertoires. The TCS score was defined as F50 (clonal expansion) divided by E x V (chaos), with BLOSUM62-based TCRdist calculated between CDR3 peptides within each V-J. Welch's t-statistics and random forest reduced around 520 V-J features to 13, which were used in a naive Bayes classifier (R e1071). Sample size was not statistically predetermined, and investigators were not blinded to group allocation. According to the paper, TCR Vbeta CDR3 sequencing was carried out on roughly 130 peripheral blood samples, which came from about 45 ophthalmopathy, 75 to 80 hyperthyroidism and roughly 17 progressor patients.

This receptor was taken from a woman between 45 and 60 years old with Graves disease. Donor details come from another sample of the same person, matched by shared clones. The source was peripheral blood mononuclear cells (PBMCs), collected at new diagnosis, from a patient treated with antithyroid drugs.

The sequence in DNA is TGCAGCGTTGATGAAGGGGCAGGGGGCTACGAGCAGTACTTC. Translation gives CSVDEGAGGYEQYF. The sequence is built from TRBV29-1 and TRBJ2-7; 7 of the junction bases match TRBD1. The junction shows trimming of 3 bases on V and 3 bases on J, and the gene matches do not reach 8 bases of it. CDR1 SQVTM and CDR2 ANQGSEA are derived from the germline V gene. The CDR3 measures 14 amino acids from cysteine to phenylalanine. The only DNA kept is the CDR3, 42 bases in frame from the first base.